These T cell receptor beta chains were read from a single sample in a study of T cells in Graves' hyperthyroidism and ophthalmopathy. TCRdb re-called the multiplex PCR reads through MiXCR, storing one row per CDR3 protein. The sample holds roughly 96,000 distinct CDR3 sequences, around 50% seen once. The sequenced sample was blood. The receptors stem from a woman in her forties with Graves' hyperthyroidism. The CDR3 runs from the conserved cysteine through the conserved F or W. Each record gives: V gene, J gene, clone size, D gene, CDR3 DNA, CDR3 protein. The D gene is left open where the match is weak. Part of the rows lack a size; the others show once, few, many or a class for expanded clones.

V: TRBV2
J: TRBJ1-4
size: -
D: TRBD1
DNA: TGCGCCAGCAGCCGCGACAGGGGGCGAGGTGAAAAACTGTTTTTT
CDR3: CASSRDRGRGEKLFF

V: TRBV7-2
J: TRBJ2-7
size: -
D: TRBD2
DNA: TGTGCCAGCAGCCGCTGGGCTAGCGGGAGGGCCAGAGAGCAGTACTTC
CDR3: CASSRWASGRAREQYF

V: TRBV9
J: TRBJ1-6
size: many
D: -
DNA: TGTGCCAGCTCACCCGAGGACTCCTATAATTCACCCCTCCACTTT
CDR3: CASSPEDSYNSPLHF

V: TRBV20-1
J: TRBJ1-5
size: -
D: TRBD1
DNA: TGCAGTGCTAGAGATCGGACAGGGGAGGGGAGCAATCAGCCCCAGCATTTT
CDR3: CSARDRTGEGSNQPQHF

V: TRBV5-4
J: TRBJ1-2
size: -
D: TRBD1
DNA: TGTGCCAGCCGAAGCCAGGGGGTTGGCTACACCTTC
CDR3: CASRSQGVGYTF

V: TRBV7-2
J: TRBJ1-2
size: -
D: -
DNA: TGTGCCAGCAGCATAACAGGGAAGGCCGGGCAGTACTATGGCTACACCTTC
CDR3: CASSITGKAGQYYGYTF

V: TRBV10-1
J: TRBJ2-3
size: many
D: -
DNA: TGCGCCAGCAGTGACGGACGGCTAGCCACAGATACGCAGTATTTT
CDR3: CASSDGRLATDTQYF

V: TRBV5-4
J: TRBJ1-1
size: -
D: TRBD1
DNA: TGTGCCAGCGGCTTGGGGGACAGGGTGGGGACTGAGGCTTTCTTT
CDR3: CASGLGDRVGTEAFF

V: TRBV7-6
J: TRBJ2-7
size: -
D: -
DNA: TGTGCCAGCAGCTTTGACCCGGCAGGAGGGGGTCTCTACGAGCAGTACTTC
CDR3: CASSFDPAGGGLYEQYF

V: TRBV6-6
J: TRBJ1-2
size: many
D: -
DNA: TGTGCCAGCAGTTACACAGTCAATTCAGACCGTGGCTACACCTTC
CDR3: CASSYTVNSDRGYTF

V: TRBV2
J: TRBJ2-2
size: -
D: -
DNA: -
CDR3: CASSDDFGEQYFGELFF

V: TRBV12-3/TRBV12-4
J: TRBJ2-7
size: -
D: -
DNA: TGTGCCAGCAGTTTCTCAGGGGCCTCCTACGAGCAGTACTTC
CDR3: CASSFSGASYEQYF

V: TRBV7-9
J: TRBJ1-2
size: -
D: TRBD1
DNA: TGTGCCAGCAGCCCCCGGGACAGCTTAGCTAACTATGGCTACACCTTC
CDR3: CASSPRDSLANYGYTF

V: TRBV5-4
J: TRBJ2-5
size: many
D: -
DNA: TGTGCCAGCAGCTTGGCTCAGACTCAAAAGGTCAAGGAAGAGACCCAGTACTTC
CDR3: CASSLAQTQKVKEETQYF

V: TRBV5-1
J: TRBJ1-1
size: -
D: TRBD1
DNA: TGTGCCAGCAGCACCTGGACAGGGGGCAGTGAAGCTTTCTTT
CDR3: CASSTWTGGSEAFF

V: TRBV20-1
J: TRBJ1-4
size: -
D: -
DNA: TGCAGTGCTAGAGGGGATTTAAGTGAAAAACTGTTTTTT
CDR3: CSARGDLSEKLFF

V: TRBV7-3
J: TRBJ1-4
size: -
D: TRBD1
DNA: TGTGCCAGCAGCGCAAGGACAGGGCTCAATGAAAAACTGTTTTTT
CDR3: CASSARTGLNEKLFF